These 3 T cell receptor beta chains originate from one sample sequenced in a study of blood T cell repertoires in COVID-19. Method: immunoSEQ multiplex PCR; TCRdb's copy keeps in-frame clones and lacks some. The sample carries around 250,000 clones, around 88% recorded once. Sequenced sample: PBMCs or T cells enriched from blood (not recorded which). The origin of the receptors is a woman in her 30s who had recovered from COVID-19.

The chain has TRBV28 and TRBJ2-7, with TRBD2 matching over 7 bases. V was clipped by 5 bases and J by 0 bases; unmatched bases: 10. The CDR3 length is 16 residues. The germline V gene encodes CDR1 MDHEN and CDR2 SYDVKM. The CDR3 DNA sequence: TGTGCCAGCAGTCAAGTTGGGCGGGGGAGCTCCTACGAGCAGTACTTC. As protein: CASSQVGRGSSYEQYF.

The gene calls are TRBV28 and TRBJ2-7, with unresolved D. V was cut by 5 bases and J by 4 bases, with 18 bases left in between. This CDR3 has 15 amino acids. CDR1 and CDR2 (germline): MDHEN, SYDVKM. The CDR3 here is CASSGNYYVGYEQYF. The DNA for the CDR3 is TGTGCCAGCAGTGGTAACTACTACGTAGGATACGAGCAGTACTTC.

Notes on this clone: Different DNA sequences within this sample yield the same CDR3. The chain is built from TRBV18 and TRBJ1-2; D is ambiguous. Germline-derived CDR1 and CDR2 are KGHSH and LQKENI. The ends were cut back, 3 bases at V and 3 bases at J, with 5 bases in the middle. The CDR3 contains 12 residues. The CDR3 here is CASSPADYGYTF. The CDR3 region has the DNA TGTGCCAGCTCACCGGCTGACTATGGCTACACCTTC.